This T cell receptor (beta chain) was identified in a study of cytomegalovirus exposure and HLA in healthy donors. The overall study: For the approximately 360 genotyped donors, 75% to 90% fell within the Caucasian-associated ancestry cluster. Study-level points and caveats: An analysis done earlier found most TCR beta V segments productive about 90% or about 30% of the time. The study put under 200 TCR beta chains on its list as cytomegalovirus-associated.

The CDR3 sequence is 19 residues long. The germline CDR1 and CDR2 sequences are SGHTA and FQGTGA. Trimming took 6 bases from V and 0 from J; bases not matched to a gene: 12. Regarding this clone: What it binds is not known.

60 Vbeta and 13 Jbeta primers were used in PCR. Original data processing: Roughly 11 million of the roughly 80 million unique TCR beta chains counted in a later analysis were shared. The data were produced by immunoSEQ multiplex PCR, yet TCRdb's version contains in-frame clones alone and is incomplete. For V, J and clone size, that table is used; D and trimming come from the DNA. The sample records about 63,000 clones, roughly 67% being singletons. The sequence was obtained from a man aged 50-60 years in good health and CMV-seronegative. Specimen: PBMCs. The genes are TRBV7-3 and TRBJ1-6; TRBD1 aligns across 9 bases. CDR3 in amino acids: CASSSNRGRRDSYNSPLHF. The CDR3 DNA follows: TGTGCCAGCAGTTCCAACAGGGGGCGAAGGGACTCCTATAATTCACCCCTCCACTTT.